This TCR beta chain was sequenced for a study of cytomegalovirus exposure and HLA in healthy donors. This CDR3 contains 14 residues. Germline CDR1 reads SEHNR; CDR2 reads FQNEAQ (reference sequence). The germline V and J ends were trimmed by 3 bases and 5 bases, with 11 bases remaining between them. Comments on this clone: The target antigen is unknown.

Both 60 Vbeta primers and 13 Jbeta primers went into the PCR. Assay used: immunoSEQ multiplex PCR; TCRdb lists only in-frame clones, some missing. The sample contains over 80,000 clones, more than 65% of which appear only once. Study results and limitations: The majority of TCR sequences were rare, yet some public TCRs appeared in many donors.

J is TRBJ2-1 and V is TRBV7-9; perhaps TRBD2 as D (5 bases). The sequencing sample was made of PBMCs. This TCR derives from a woman aged 18 to 35 in good health and CMV-seropositive. CDR3 protein: CASSLGALDNEQFF. CDR3 DNA: TGTGCCAGCAGCTTGGGAGCTCTCGACAATGAGCAGTTCTTC.